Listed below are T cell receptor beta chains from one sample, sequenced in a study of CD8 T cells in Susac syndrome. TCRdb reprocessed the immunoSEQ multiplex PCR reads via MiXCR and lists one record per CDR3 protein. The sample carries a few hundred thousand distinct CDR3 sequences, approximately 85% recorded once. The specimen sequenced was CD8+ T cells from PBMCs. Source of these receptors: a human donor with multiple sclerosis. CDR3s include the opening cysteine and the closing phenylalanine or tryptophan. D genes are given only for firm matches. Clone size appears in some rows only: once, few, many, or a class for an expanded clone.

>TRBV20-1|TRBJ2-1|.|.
TGCAGTGCTAGAGATTGGAGCGGAGGCTCCTACAATGAGCAGTTCTTC
CSARDWSGGSYNEQFF
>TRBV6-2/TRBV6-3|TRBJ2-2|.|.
TGTGCCAGCAGTTACAGTTGGACATTGAACACCGGGGAGCTGTTTTTT
CASSYSWTLNTGELFF
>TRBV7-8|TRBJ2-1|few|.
TGTGCCAGCAGCTTATCGAGGGGGCAGTTCTTC
CASSLSRGQFF
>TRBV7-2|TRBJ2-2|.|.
TGTGCCAGCAGCTTTCCCCCCGGGGAGCTGTTTTTT
CASSFPPGELFF
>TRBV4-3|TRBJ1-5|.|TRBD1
TGCGCCAGCAGCCAAGATCAGGGGGCCGGTCAGCCCCAGCATTTT
CASSQDQGAGQPQHF
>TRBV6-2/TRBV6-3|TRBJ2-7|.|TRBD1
TGTGCCAGCACCCTAACGACAGGGAAGGAATACGAGCAGTACTTC
CASTLTTGKEYEQYF
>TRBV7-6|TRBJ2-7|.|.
TGTGCCAGCAGCTTAGCTGGGCTATACGAGCAGTACTTC
CASSLAGLYEQYF
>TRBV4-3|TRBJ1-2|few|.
TGCGCCAGCAGCCAACTCACCGGGCCCTTCCCGAGGGGCTACACCTTC
CASSQLTGPFPRGYTF
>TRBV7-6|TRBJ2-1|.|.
TGTGCCAGCAGCTTAGTTCCCGGGGACCTATACAATGAGCAGTTCTTC
CASSLVPGDLYNEQFF
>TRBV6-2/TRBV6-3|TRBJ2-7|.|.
TGTGCCAGCAGTTACCTGGGGCCCTACGAGCAGTACTTC
CASSYLGPYEQYF
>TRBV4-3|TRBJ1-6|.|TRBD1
TGCGCCAGCAGCCAAGTAATTGACAGGGGAAATTCACCCCTCCACTTT
CASSQVIDRGNSPLHF
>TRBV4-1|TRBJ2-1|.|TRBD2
TGCGCCAGCAGCCAACCTCCTCTAGCGGCTGACTACAATGAGCAGTTCTTC
CASSQPPLAADYNEQFF
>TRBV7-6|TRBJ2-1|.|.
TGTGCCAGCAGCGCAGGAGCTGCCCCAGGGCAGTTCTTC
CASSAGAAPGQFF
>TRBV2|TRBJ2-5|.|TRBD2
TGTGCCAGCAGCGGGACTAGCGGGAGCTATGAGACCCAGTACTTC
CASSGTSGSYETQYF
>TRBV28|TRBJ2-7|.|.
TGTGCCAGCAGCGCGCCCTTGACTCCCTCCTACGAGCAGTACTTC
CASSAPLTPSYEQYF